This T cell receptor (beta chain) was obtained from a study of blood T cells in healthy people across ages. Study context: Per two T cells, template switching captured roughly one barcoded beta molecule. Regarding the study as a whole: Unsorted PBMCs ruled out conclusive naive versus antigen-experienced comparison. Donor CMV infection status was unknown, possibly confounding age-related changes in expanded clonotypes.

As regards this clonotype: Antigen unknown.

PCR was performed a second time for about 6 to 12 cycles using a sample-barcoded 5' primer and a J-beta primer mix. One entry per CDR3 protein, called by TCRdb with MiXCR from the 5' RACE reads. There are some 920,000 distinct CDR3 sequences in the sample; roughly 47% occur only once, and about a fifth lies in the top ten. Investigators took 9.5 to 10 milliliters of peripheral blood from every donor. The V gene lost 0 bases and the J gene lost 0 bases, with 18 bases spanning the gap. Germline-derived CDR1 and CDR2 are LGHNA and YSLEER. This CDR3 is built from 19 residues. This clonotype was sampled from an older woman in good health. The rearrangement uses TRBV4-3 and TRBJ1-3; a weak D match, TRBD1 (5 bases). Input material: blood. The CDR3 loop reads CASSQDWDFGINSGNTIYF. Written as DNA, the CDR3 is TGCGCCAGCAGCCAAGATTGGGACTTTGGAATCAACTCTGGAAACACCATATATTTT.